This T cell receptor beta chain was retrieved from a study of T-cell memory formation after mild COVID-19. Study context: There were largely donor-specific TCR clusters. Broader study findings: Nothing showed for sure that second-wave clones peaking on day 37 were SARS-CoV-2 specific.

TCR alpha and TCR beta cDNA libraries with sample barcodes and UMIs came from 5'RACE using constant-segment primers. TCRdb used MiXCR to reprocess the 5' RACE reads, holding one entry per CDR3 protein. The repertoire holds approximately 300,000 distinct CDR3 sequences, with approximately 15% as singletons. CDR1 SGHRS and CDR2 YFSETQ come from the germline V gene. After removal of 0 bases from V and 6 bases from J, the junction contained 5 bases not matched to a gene. The CDR3 extends over 16 amino acids. This clonotype was seen only a few times. Its matching antigen is unknown. This sequence originates from a man aged 18 to 29 who had mild COVID-19 (a few samples of this study predate the infection). Cell type and time point are not known. The chain employs TRBV5-1 and TRBJ2-1, with 11 bases lining up with TRBD2. Sequencing input: PBMCs or a T cell subset sorted from them (not recorded which). CDR3 in amino acids: CASSLVPTSGVNEQFF. The CDR3 DNA is TGCGCCAGCAGCTTGGTTCCGACTAGCGGGGTCAATGAGCAGTTCTTC.